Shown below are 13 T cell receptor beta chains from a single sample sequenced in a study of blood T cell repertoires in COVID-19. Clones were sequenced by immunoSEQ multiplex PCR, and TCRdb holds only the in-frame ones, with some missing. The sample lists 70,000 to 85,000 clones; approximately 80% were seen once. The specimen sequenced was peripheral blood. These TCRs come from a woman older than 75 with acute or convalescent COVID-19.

Here the CDR3 DNA reads TGTGCCAGCAGCGCCGAACGTGGCGGGGGGGCTACGTTGACAGATACGCAGTATTTT. It is translated as CASSAERGGGATLTDTQYF. The chain has TRBV9 and TRBJ2-3; 9 bases map to TRBD2. V lost 3 bases, J lost 3 bases, and 17 bases stayed unmatched. Per germline, CDR1 SGDLS and CDR2 YYNGEE. This CDR3 is built from 19 residues.

CDR3 sequence (DNA): TGTGCCAGCAGCCCCCGGGGGACTAATGAAAAACTGTTTTTT. Its translation is CASSPRGTNEKLFF. V gene TRBV5-4 combines with J gene TRBJ1-4, with a possible D match to TRBD1 (5 bases). CDR1 is SGHNT and CDR2 is YYREEE in the germline V gene (reference sequence). Deletions cut 4 bases from V and 2 bases from J, with 9 bases between. The CDR3 loop spans 14 amino acids.

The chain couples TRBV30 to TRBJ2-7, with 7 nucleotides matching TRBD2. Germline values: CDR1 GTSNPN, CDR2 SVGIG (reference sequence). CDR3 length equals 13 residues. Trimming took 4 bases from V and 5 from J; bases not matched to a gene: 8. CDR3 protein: CAWKGREWDEQYF. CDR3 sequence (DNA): TGTGCCTGGAAAGGGAGGGAATGGGACGAGCAGTACTTC.

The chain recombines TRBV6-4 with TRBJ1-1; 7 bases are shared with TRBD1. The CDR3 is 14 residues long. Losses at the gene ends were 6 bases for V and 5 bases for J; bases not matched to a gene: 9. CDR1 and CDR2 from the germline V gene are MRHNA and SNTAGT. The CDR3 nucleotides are TGTGCCAGCAGCCTCACAGGGGAGAGTACTGAAGCTTTCTTT. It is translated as CASSLTGESTEAFF.

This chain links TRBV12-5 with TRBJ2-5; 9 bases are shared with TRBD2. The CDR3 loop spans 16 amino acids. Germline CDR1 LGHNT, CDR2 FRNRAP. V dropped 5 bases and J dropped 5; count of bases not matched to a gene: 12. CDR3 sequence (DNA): TGTGCTAGTGGTCCAAGCAGGGCGGGGGGGCCGGAGACCCAGTACTTC. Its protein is CASGPSRAGGPETQYF.

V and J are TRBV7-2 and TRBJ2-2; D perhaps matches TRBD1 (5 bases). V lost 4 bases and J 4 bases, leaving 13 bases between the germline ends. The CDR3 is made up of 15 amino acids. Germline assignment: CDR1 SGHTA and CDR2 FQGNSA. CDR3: CASSSGRGSTGELFF. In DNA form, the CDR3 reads TGTGCCAGCAGCTCAGGGCGAGGAAGCACCGGGGAGCTGTTTTTT.

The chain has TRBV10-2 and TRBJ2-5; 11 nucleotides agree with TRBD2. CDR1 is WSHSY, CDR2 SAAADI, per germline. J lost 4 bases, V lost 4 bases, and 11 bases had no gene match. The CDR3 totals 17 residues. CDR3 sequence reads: CASSVPLTGTSGETQYF. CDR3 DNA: TGCGCCAGCAGTGTCCCCCTAACAGGGACTAGCGGAGAGACCCAGTACTTC.

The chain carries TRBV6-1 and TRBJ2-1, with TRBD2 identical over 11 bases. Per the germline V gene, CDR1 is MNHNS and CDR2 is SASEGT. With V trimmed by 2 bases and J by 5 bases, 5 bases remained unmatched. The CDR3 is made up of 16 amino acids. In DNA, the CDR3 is TGTGCCAGCAGTGAACCCGTAGCGGGGGGGGACAATGAGCAGTTCTTC. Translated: CASSEPVAGGDNEQFF.

CDR3 region: CAWSVRQGGGYTF. The CDR3 DNA follows: TGTGCCTGGAGTGTACGACAGGGGGGAGGCTACACCTTC. This chain connects TRBV30 to TRBJ1-2, with 9 bases lining up with TRBD1. This CDR3 comprises 13 residues. Trimming cost V 0 bases and J 8 bases; bases outside gene matches: 4. Germline loops: CDR1 GTSNPN, CDR2 SVGIG (reference sequence).

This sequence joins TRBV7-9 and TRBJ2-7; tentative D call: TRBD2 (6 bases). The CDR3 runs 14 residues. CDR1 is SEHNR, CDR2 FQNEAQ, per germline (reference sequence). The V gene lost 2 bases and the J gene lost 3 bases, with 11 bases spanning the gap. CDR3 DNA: TGTGCCAGCAGCTTAACGGCCGGGAGCTACGAGCAGTACTTC. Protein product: CASSLTAGSYEQYF.

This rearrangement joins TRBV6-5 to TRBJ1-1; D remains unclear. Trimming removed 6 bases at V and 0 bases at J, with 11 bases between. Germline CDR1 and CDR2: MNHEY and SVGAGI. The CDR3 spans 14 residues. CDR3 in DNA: TGTGCCAGCAGAAAAGGACTGATGAACACTGAAGCTTTCTTT. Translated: CASRKGLMNTEAFF.

CDR3 protein: CASSLGIGTNTEAFF. DNA of the CDR3: TGTGCCAGCAGCTTAGGAATAGGGACTAACACTGAAGCTTTCTTT. V gene TRBV7-9 combines with J gene TRBJ1-1; possibly TRBD1 for D (5 bases). Germline-derived CDR1 and CDR2 are SEHNR and FQNEAQ (reference sequence). Trimming left V 1 base short and J 2 bases short, with 11 bases between. The length of the CDR3 is 15 residues.

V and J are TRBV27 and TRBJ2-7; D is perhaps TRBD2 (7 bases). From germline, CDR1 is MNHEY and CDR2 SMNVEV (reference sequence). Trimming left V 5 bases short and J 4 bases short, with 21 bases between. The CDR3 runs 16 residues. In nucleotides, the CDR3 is TGTGCCAGCAGTAGAGGGAGGGGGGGCGCGTATTACGAGCAGTACTTC. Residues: CASSRGRGGAYYEQYF.